The 3 T cell receptor beta chains below were found in one sample sequenced in a study of OX40 agonist ivuxolimab in advanced cancers. Method: immunoSEQ multiplex PCR; TCRdb's copy keeps in-frame clones and lacks some. The sample consists of about 21,000 clones, approximately 80% of them appearing once. Specimen: CD4+ or CD8+ T cells sorted from blood, collected in a trial of the OX40 agonist ivuxolimab. These receptors originate from an adult with an advanced solid tumor such as melanoma, head and neck, liver or kidney cancer.

V usage is TRBV2 and J usage is TRBJ1-3, with D perhaps TRBD1 (5 bases). CDR1 SNHLY and CDR2 FYNNEI come from the germline V gene. V was shortened by 7 bases and J by 4 bases, with 17 bases between the two germline ends. This CDR3 has 15 amino acids. CDR3 in amino acids: CASTGDRWPGNTIYF. The CDR3 bases are TGTGCCAGCACCGGAGACAGATGGCCGGGAAACACCATATATTTT.

The chain couples TRBV11-3 to TRBJ2-7, with D uncertain. Per the germline V gene, CDR1 is SGHNT and CDR2 is YENEEA. V dropped 5 bases and J dropped 2 bases, with 13 bases sitting between them. The CDR3 runs to 14 residues. Written as DNA, the CDR3 is TGTGCCAGCAGCCCTGAACCCCCGGCCTACGAGCAGTACTTC. This gives the protein CASSPEPPAYEQYF.

The chain links TRBV7-9 to TRBJ2-1; 7 bases are shared with TRBD1. Germline V gene sequence: CDR1 SEHNR, CDR2 FQNEAQ (reference sequence). V lost 2 bases to trimming and J lost 6 bases; unmatched junction nucleotides: 4. CDR3 size: 14 residues. The CDR3 DNA sequence: TGTGCCAGCAGCTTACCAACAGGGGCCAATGAGCAGTTCTTC. Translating it yields CASSLPTGANEQFF.